The T cell receptor beta chain described here comes from a study of T cell responses to AZD1222 COVID-19 vaccine. Findings of the study overall: Donors, mostly white British, included more females; clonal diversity was possibly underestimated.

This CDR3 region has 12 residues. V lost 5 bases to trimming and J lost 7 bases, with 6 bases between them. Per the germline V gene, CDR1 is WNHNN and CDR2 is SYGVQD (reference sequence). Notes on this clone: Its antigen is not known.

Profiled with immunoSEQ multiplex PCR; TCRdb holds only in-frame clones, not every one. The sample carries 160,000 or so clones, roughly 94% recorded once. V is TRBV10-1 and J is TRBJ1-6; no firm D call. The TCR sequence derives from an adult who received the AZD1222 COVID-19 vaccine. Sequenced material: peripheral blood, taken 28 days after the second AZD1222 dose. The CDR3: CASSSQNSPLHF. The CDR3, as DNA: TGCGCCAGCAGTAGTCAGAATTCACCCCTCCACTTT.